The next 19 T cell receptor beta chains were all read from a single sample in a study of cytomegalovirus exposure and HLA in healthy donors. The PCR ran on 60 Vbeta and 13 Jbeta primers. Profiled with immunoSEQ multiplex PCR; TCRdb holds only in-frame clones, not every one. The table has around 150,000 clones, more than 65% seen once. Sequencing was performed on PBMCs. These receptor sequences come from a man younger than 35 in good health and CMV-seropositive.

The gene calls are TRBV30 and TRBJ2-3; 7 nucleotides match TRBD2. J lost 3 bases, V lost 2 bases, and 5 bases had no gene match. Germline V gene lookup returns CDR1 GTSNPN and CDR2 SVGIG (reference sequence). The CDR3 loop spans 14 amino acids. The CDR3, as DNA: TGTGCCTGGAGTAAGGGGAGGGAGACAGATACGCAGTATTTT. Protein: CAWSKGRETDTQYF.

The rearrangement joins TRBV5-1 to TRBJ2-1; D unclear. Trimming left V 0 bases short and J 9 bases short, with 10 bases between. The germline V gene has CDR1 SGHRS and CDR2 YFSETQ. The CDR3 has 13 amino acids. The DNA for the CDR3 is TGCGCCAGCAGCTTGGAATCCATCCCTGAGCAGTTCTTC. It specifies CASSLESIPEQFF.

This clone came up a few times. The V call is TRBV27, the J call TRBJ2-7, with 7 bases matching TRBD2. J gave up 4 bases and V 3 bases, and 6 bases lay outside the gene matches. This CDR3 spans 14 amino acids. Germline V gene sequence: CDR1 MNHEY, CDR2 SMNVEV (reference sequence). The CDR3 protein is CASSLGGSSYEQYF. Here the CDR3 DNA reads TGTGCCAGCAGTTTGGGCGGGAGTAGTTACGAGCAGTACTTC.

The chain carries TRBV5-1 and TRBJ1-2; possibly TRBD1 for D (6 bases). Trimming stripped 0 bases from V and 8 bases from J, with 11 bases between. The CDR3 length is 13 residues. Germline assignment: CDR1 SGHRS and CDR2 YFSETQ. As DNA, the CDR3 is TGCGCCAGCAGCTTGGTACCAGGGGAAGGCTACACCTTC. Translation: CASSLVPGEGYTF.

A remark on this clone: This is likely a read error, given that the CDR3 carries no conserved phenylalanine or tryptophan at its end. V and J are TRBV5-5 and TRBJ1-6; tentatively, D is TRBD1 (5 bases). Germline lookup yields CDR1 SGHKS and CDR2 YYEKEE (reference sequence). The CDR3 consists of 18 residues. Trimming left V 0 bases short and J 2 bases short, with 15 bases between. The CDR3 reads CASSLGRAGIAYNSPLHL. Here the CDR3 DNA reads TGTGCCAGCAGCTTGGGACGCGCAGGGATCGCCTATAATTCACCCCTCCACCTT.

The V call is TRBV7-2, the J call TRBJ2-3; 10 bases agree with TRBD2. CDR1 is SGHTA and CDR2 is FQGNSA in the germline V gene. This CDR3 comprises 16 residues. Unmatched junction bases numbered 3, after V lost 1 base and J lost 2 bases. CDR3 DNA: TGTGCCAGCAGCTTAGTAGGACTAGCGGACACAGATACGCAGTATTTT. This translates into CASSLVGLADTDTQYF.

V and J are TRBV5-1 and TRBJ1-1; 8 nucleotides match TRBD1. Per the germline V gene, CDR1 is SGHRS and CDR2 is YFSETQ. Germline trimming cut 0 bases from V and 5 bases from J; bases unmatched to any gene: 6. The CDR3 loop spans 15 amino acids. As DNA, the CDR3 is TGCGCCAGCAGCTTGGAGGGACAGGTTAAGACTGAAGCTTTCTTT. Translation: CASSLEGQVKTEAFF.

This chain uses TRBV7-8 with TRBJ1-1; possibly TRBD1 for D (5 bases). The CDR3 has 12 residues. In germline, CDR1 is SGHVS, CDR2 FQNEAQ. V lost 4 bases to trimming and J lost 10 bases, with 13 bases between them. CDR3 sequence: CASSSGASGAFF. The CDR3 DNA is TGTGCCAGCAGCTCTGGGGCGTCGGGAGCTTTCTTT.

This chain links TRBV11-2 with TRBJ2-5; 7 bases match TRBD2. This CDR3 is 19 amino acids long. The germline V gene has CDR1 SGHAT and CDR2 FQNNGV. The junction had 16 bases not matched to a gene; V was cut back by 3 bases and J by 0 bases. CDR3 bases: TGTGCCAGCAGCTTCCTGTCGTCAGATAGTGGGGGGGACCAAGAGACCCAGTACTTC. This translates into CASSFLSSDSGGDQETQYF.

This clone was detected only once. The chain joins TRBV7-2 to TRBJ2-3; 7 bases agree with TRBD2. This CDR3 is built from 17 residues. V was pared by 4 bases and J by 4 bases, with 14 bases of the junction left unmatched. Germline V CDR1 and CDR2: SGHTA, FQGNSA. The CDR3 DNA sequence: TGTGCCAGCAGCTCCCGGCGGTCGGGAGGTGAGGCAGATACGCAGTATTTT. Protein: CASSSRRSGGEADTQYF.

DNA for the CDR3: TGCGCCAGCAGTGACAGGGCTAATGAAAAACTGTTTTTT. Protein product: CASSDRANEKLFF. The chain couples TRBV5-1 to TRBJ1-4; 7 nucleotides align to TRBD1. CDR3 length: 13 amino acids. The trim removed 5 bases at V and 3 bases at J, leaving 1 base unmatched. Germline CDR1 SGHRS, CDR2 YFSETQ.

The chain uses TRBV7-9 and TRBJ2-2, with 9 bases matching TRBD2. Trimming cost V 5 bases and J 0 bases; bases outside gene matches: 4. The CDR3 is made up of 16 amino acids. CDR1 is SEHNR and CDR2 is FQNEAQ in the germline V gene (reference sequence). CDR3 in amino acids: CASSPPSGANTGELFF. The CDR3 DNA reads TGTGCCAGCAGCCCCCCTAGCGGGGCGAACACCGGGGAGCTGTTTTTT. Filled out from reference TRBV7-9 and TRBJ2-2, the complete variable domain reads DTGVSQNPRHKITKRGQNVTFRCDPISEHNRLYWYRQTLGQGPEFLTYFQNEAQLEKSRLLSDRFSAERPKGSFSTLEIQRTEQGDSAMYLCASSPPSGANTGELFFGEGSRLTVL.

This sequence joins TRBV29-1 and TRBJ2-1, with 10 nucleotides matching TRBD1. The CDR3 spans 14 residues. Trimming removed 3 bases from V and 6 bases from J; junction bases left unmatched: 5. The germline V gene encodes CDR1 SQVTM and CDR2 ANQGSEA. The CDR3 DNA reads TGCAGCGTTGATGGGACAGGGGCCCTCAATGAGCAGTTCTTC. It codes for CSVDGTGALNEQFF.

The chain uses TRBV5-5 and TRBJ2-1; 13 bases fit TRBD2. V dropped 4 bases and J dropped 2; count of bases not matched to a gene: 15. This CDR3 spans 20 amino acids. The germline V gene has CDR1 SGHKS and CDR2 YYEKEE (reference sequence). Here the CDR3 DNA reads TGTGCCAGCAGCACGTGGGCTCGGACTAGCGGGAGTACCACCTACAATGAGCAGTTCTTC. It translates to CASSTWARTSGSTTYNEQFF.

DNA of the CDR3: TGTGCCAGCAGTTTTCTACCCTACGAGCAGTACTTC. Translated: CASSFLPYEQYF. V and J are TRBV27 and TRBJ2-7; D unclear. V dropped 3 bases and J dropped 2 bases, with 5 bases sitting between them. Germline loops: CDR1 MNHEY, CDR2 SMNVEV (reference sequence). The length of the CDR3 is 12 residues.

The gene calls are TRBV28 and TRBJ1-5; 7 positions match TRBD1. V dropped 2 bases and J dropped 2; count of bases not matched to a gene: 6. Germline values: CDR1 MDHEN, CDR2 SYDVKM. The CDR3 is 16 amino acids. In nucleotides, the CDR3 is TGTGCCAGCAGTTTACCAGGGGGTGCGGGCAATCAGCCCCAGCATTTT. Amino acid sequence: CASSLPGGAGNQPQHF. Combining the CDR3 with reference TRBV28 and TRBJ1-5 gives the whole variable domain DVKVTQSSRYLVKRTGEKVFLECVQDMDHENMFWYRQDPGLGLRLIYFSYDVKMKEKGDIPEGYSVSREKKERFSLILESASTNQTSMYLCASSLPGGAGNQPQHFGDGTRLSIL.

This chain connects TRBV4-1 to TRBJ2-3; 7 nucleotides agree with TRBD2. The length of the CDR3 is 16 residues. Germline values: CDR1 MGHRA, CDR2 YSYEKL. With V trimmed by 1 base and J by 4 bases, 8 bases remained unmatched. The CDR3 sequence is CASSQAASGGADTQYF. The CDR3 nucleotides are TGCGCCAGCAGCCAAGCGGCAAGTGGGGGGGCAGATACGCAGTATTTT.

This clone has more than one count but fewer than ten. The chain recombines TRBV15 with TRBJ1-4; 9 bases are a match to TRBD1. J was trimmed by 7 bases and V by 5 bases; bases with no gene match: 8. Germline loops: CDR1 LNHNV, CDR2 YYDKDF (reference sequence). The CDR3 contains 15 residues. The CDR3 here is CATSPGQGAREKLFF. In DNA form, the CDR3 reads TGTGCCACCAGCCCGGGACAGGGAGCTCGTGAAAAACTGTTTTTT.

This chain uses TRBV5-8 with TRBJ2-2; TRBD1 is a possible D gene (5 bases). The V gene's germline CDR1 is SGHTS and CDR2 YDEGEE. The CDR3 contains 13 residues. V lost 5 bases and J lost 4, with 9 bases in between. Here the CDR3 DNA reads TGTGCCAGCAGGGGGCTGGGCACCGGGGAGCTGTTTTTT. It codes for CASRGLGTGELFF.